Below are 16 T cell receptor beta chains sequenced from a single sample in a study of blood T cells in healthy people across ages. PCR was performed a second time for roughly 7 to 11 cycles using a sample-barcoded 5' primer and a J-beta primer mix. TCRdb independently ran MiXCR on the 5' RACE reads; one entry per CDR3 protein. The repertoire holds roughly 1.6 million distinct CDR3 sequences, with almost 35% as singletons. The sequencing sample was made of blood. The receptors derive from a woman aged 25-40 years in good health.

The rearrangement uses TRBV5-1 and TRBJ2-3; TRBD2 agrees at 10 bases. The CDR3 sequence is 16 residues long. Germline CDR1 is SGHRS and CDR2 is YFSETQ. The J segment lost 4 bases and the V segment lost 3 bases, leaving 8 bases of the junction unmatched. DNA of the CDR3: TGCGCCAGCAGCTCATGGAGCGGGGGGGGATCAGATACGCAGTATTTT. As protein: CASSSWSGGGSDTQYF. The full variable domain, rest sourced from reference TRBV5-1 and TRBJ2-3, is KAGVTQTPRYLIKTRGQQVTLSCSPISGHRSVSWYQQTPGQGLQFLFEYFSETQRNKGNFPGRFSGRQFSNSRSEMNVSTLELGDSALYLCASSSWSGGGSDTQYFGPGTRLTVL.

This chain uses TRBV20-1 with TRBJ1-5; 8 bases line up with TRBD1. Germline-derived CDR1 and CDR2 are DFQATT and SNEGSKA (reference sequence). The CDR3 covers 16 residues. Germline trimming cut 6 bases from V and 0 bases from J; bases unmatched to any gene: 10. DNA of the CDR3: TGCAGTGCGTCGGACAGGGTTATGTATAGCAATCAGCCCCAGCATTTT. This gives the protein CSASDRVMYSNQPQHF.

The V call is TRBV7-6, the J call TRBJ2-7; 7 bases align to TRBD2. V shed 5 bases, J shed 3 bases, and the junction held 7 bases outside the gene matches. Germline V gene sequence: CDR1 SGHVS, CDR2 FNYEAQ. This CDR3 is built from 14 residues. The CDR3 region has the DNA TGTGCCAGCAGCCCATTGACTAGCCACTACGAGCAGTACTTC. It translates to CASSPLTSHYEQYF.

V and J are TRBV28 and TRBJ2-7; D uncertain. The V end was cut by 5 bases, the J end by 3 bases, with 20 bases between. Germline assignment: CDR1 MDHEN and CDR2 SYDVKM. The CDR3 totals 16 residues. Here the CDR3 reads CASSLKYTRPYYEQYF. For the CDR3, the DNA is TGTGCCAGCAGTCTTAAATACACCAGGCCTTACTACGAGCAGTACTTC.

In this sample, this clonotype turned up a few times. The chain links TRBV4-1 to TRBJ2-7, with 10 bases fitting TRBD2. CDR1 MGHRA and CDR2 YSYEKL come from the germline V gene. There are 14 residues in the CDR3. The V gene end was trimmed by 2 bases and the J gene end by 5 bases; junction bases not matched to a gene: 3. DNA of the CDR3: TGCGCCAGCAGCCAACTAGCGGGAGTAAACGAGCAGTACTTC. Translating gives CASSQLAGVNEQYF.

This clonotype was counted a few times. J is TRBJ1-5 and V is TRBV20-1; TRBD1 agrees at 11 bases. This CDR3 region has 15 residues. Germline lookup yields CDR1 DFQATT and CDR2 SNEGSKA (reference sequence). As DNA, the CDR3 is TGCAGCACTCCAATCGGGACAGGGGGTGTTCAGCCCCAGCATTTT. It encodes CSTPIGTGGVQPQHF.

The chain employs TRBV6-2 or TRBV6-3 and TRBJ1-2; no clear D. Trimming cost V 2 bases and J 0 bases, with 7 bases left between them. The CDR3 consists of 14 residues. Germline loops: CDR1 MNHEY, CDR2 SVGEGT. For the CDR3, the DNA is TGTGCCAGCAGTTACGGTGCGTCTAACTATGGCTACACCTTC. Its protein product is CASSYGASNYGYTF.

The genes are TRBV4-2 and TRBJ2-3; D unresolved. Trimming took 3 bases from V and 2 from J, leaving 18 bases between them. The CDR3 consists of 17 residues. Germline V gene sequence: CDR1 LGHNA, CDR2 YNFKEQ. The CDR3 nucleotides read TGTGCCAGCAGCCAGGCCCGCTACCCCCTCCCCACAGATACGCAGTATTTT. Amino acids: CASSQARYPLPTDTQYF.

The J gene is TRBJ2-7, the V gene TRBV6-1, with 8 positions matching TRBD1. The ends lost 3 bases at V and 7 bases at J; junction bases unmatched: 5. Germline V gene lookup returns CDR1 MNHNS and CDR2 SASEGT. The CDR3 loop spans 13 amino acids. For the CDR3, the DNA is TGTGCCAGCAGTGATTTGGGGGACAGGGAGCAGTACTTC. It translates to CASSDLGDREQYF.

V gene TRBV5-1 combines with J gene TRBJ2-7, with TRBD2 as a possible D gene (5 bases). The CDR3 is made up of 16 amino acids. Germline V lookup: CDR1 SGHRS, CDR2 YFSETQ. Trimming stripped 0 bases from V and 3 bases from J, with 16 bases between. CDR3 sequence: CASSLEPPGNVYEQYF. The CDR3 bases are TGCGCCAGCAGCTTGGAGCCGCCGGGGAACGTCTACGAGCAGTACTTC. Filled out from reference TRBV5-1 and TRBJ2-7, the complete variable domain reads KAGVTQTPRYLIKTRGQQVTLSCSPISGHRSVSWYQQTPGQGLQFLFEYFSETQRNKGNFPGRFSGRQFSNSRSEMNVSTLELGDSALYLCASSLEPPGNVYEQYFGPGTRLTVT.

The chain recombines TRBV11-2 with TRBJ2-3; possibly TRBD2 for D (7 bases). The CDR3 totals 18 residues. The ends were cut back, 2 bases at V and 2 bases at J, with 20 bases in the middle. Germline lookup yields CDR1 SGHAT and CDR2 FQNNGV. CDR3 bases: TGTGCCAGCAGCTTACGTCCTAGGGGGGGGTCTAACACAGATACGCAGTATTTT. Its translation: CASSLRPRGGSNTDTQYF.

The chain carries TRBV20-1 and TRBJ1-5; D may be TRBD1 (6 bases). In germline, CDR1 is DFQATT, CDR2 SNEGSKA (reference sequence). CDR3 length equals 13 residues. The V gene lost 3 bases and the J gene lost 9 bases, with 15 bases spanning the gap. CDR3 sequence (DNA): TGCAGTGCTAGGGCGGGGGGCGATCGGCCCCAGCATTTT. Amino acids: CSARAGGDRPQHF.

This clonotype was counted a few times. J is TRBJ2-5 and V is TRBV28; TRBD2 agrees at 10 bases. The CDR3 has 17 residues. V was pared by 1 base and J by 5 bases, with 10 bases of the junction left unmatched. Germline CDR1 reads MDHEN; CDR2 reads SYDVKM. CDR3: CASSLLEASGSGETQYF. DNA for the CDR3: TGTGCCAGCAGTTTATTGGAGGCTAGCGGGAGTGGTGAGACCCAGTACTTC. Combining the CDR3 with reference TRBV28 and TRBJ2-5 gives the whole variable domain DVKVTQSSRYLVKRTGEKVFLECVQDMDHENMFWYRQDPGLGLRLIYFSYDVKMKEKGDIPEGYSVSREKKERFSLILESASTNQTSMYLCASSLLEASGSGETQYFGPGTRLLVL.

This rearrangement joins TRBV28 to TRBJ1-5; perhaps TRBD1 as D (6 bases). CDR1 and CDR2 from the germline V gene are MDHEN and SYDVKM. V lost 5 bases and J lost 4, with 15 bases in between. CDR3 length: 15 residues. The CDR3 is CASSDRQVENQPQHF. The CDR3 DNA follows: TGTGCCAGCAGTGACCGACAGGTAGAAAATCAGCCCCAGCATTTT.

The chain is built from TRBV20-1 and TRBJ2-1; TRBD1 aligns across 9 bases. Germline values: CDR1 DFQATT, CDR2 SNEGSKA (reference sequence). The CDR3 is 15 amino acids. With V trimmed by 5 bases and J by 4 bases, 9 bases remained unmatched. The chain's CDR3 is CSAPPGDRVYNEQFF. The CDR3 bases are TGCAGTGCTCCTCCCGGGGACAGGGTTTACAATGAGCAGTTCTTC.

This clonotype showed up just a few times. The chain combines TRBV4-1 with TRBJ2-6; a weak D match, TRBD2 (5 bases). CDR1 is MGHRA and CDR2 is YSYEKL in the germline V gene. The CDR3 loop spans 18 amino acids. The V gene lost 0 bases and the J gene lost 4 bases, with 16 bases spanning the gap. CDR3 residues: CASSQERRGGLGANVLTF. The DNA for the CDR3 is TGCGCCAGCAGCCAAGAAAGACGTGGAGGCTTGGGGGCCAACGTCCTGACTTTC.